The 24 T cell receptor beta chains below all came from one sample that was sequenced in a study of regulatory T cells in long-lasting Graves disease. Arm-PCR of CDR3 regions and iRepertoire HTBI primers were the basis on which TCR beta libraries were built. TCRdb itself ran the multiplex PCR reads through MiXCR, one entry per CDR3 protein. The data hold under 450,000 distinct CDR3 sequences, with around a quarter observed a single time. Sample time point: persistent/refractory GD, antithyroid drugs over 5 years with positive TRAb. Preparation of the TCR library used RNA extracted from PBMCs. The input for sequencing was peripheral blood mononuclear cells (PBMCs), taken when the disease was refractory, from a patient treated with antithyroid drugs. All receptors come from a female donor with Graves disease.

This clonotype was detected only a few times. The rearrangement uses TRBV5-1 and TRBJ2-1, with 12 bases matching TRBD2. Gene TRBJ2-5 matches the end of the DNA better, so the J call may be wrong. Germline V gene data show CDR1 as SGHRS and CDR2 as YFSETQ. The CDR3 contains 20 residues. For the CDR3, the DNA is TGCGCCAGCAGCTTGGAGGGACTAGCGGGTGCGGGGGGAAGGAGGAAGACCCAGTACTTC. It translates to CASSLEGLAGAGGRRKTQYF.

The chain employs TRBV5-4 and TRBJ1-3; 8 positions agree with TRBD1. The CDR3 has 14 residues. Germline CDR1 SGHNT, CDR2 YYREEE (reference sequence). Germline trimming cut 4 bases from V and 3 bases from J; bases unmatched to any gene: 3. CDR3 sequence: CASSDRGLGNTIYF. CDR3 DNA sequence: TGTGCCAGCAGCGACAGGGGTCTTGGAAACACCATATATTTT. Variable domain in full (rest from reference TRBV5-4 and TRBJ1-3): ETGVTQSPTHLIKTRGQQVTLRCSSQSGHNTVSWYQQALGQGPQFIFQYYREEENGRGNFPPRFSGLQFPNYSSELNVNALELDDSALYLCASSDRGLGNTIYFGEGSWLTVV.

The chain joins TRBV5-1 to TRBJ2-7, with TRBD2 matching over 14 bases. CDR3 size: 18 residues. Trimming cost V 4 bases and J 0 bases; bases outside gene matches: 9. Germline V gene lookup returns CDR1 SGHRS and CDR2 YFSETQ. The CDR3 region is CASSEGLAGALDSYEQYF. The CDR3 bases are TGCGCCAGCAGCGAGGGACTAGCGGGAGCTTTAGACTCCTACGAGCAGTACTTC.

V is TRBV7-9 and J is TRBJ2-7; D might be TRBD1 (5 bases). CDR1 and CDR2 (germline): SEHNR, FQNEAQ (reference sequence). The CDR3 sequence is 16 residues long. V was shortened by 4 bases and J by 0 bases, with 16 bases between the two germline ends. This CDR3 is CASSSTSWGGSYEQYF. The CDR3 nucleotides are TGTGCCAGCAGCTCCACCTCGTGGGGCGGCTCCTACGAGCAGTACTTC.

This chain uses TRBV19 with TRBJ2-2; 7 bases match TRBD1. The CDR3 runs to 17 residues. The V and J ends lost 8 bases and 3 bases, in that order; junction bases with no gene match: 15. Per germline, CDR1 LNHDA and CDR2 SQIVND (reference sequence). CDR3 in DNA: TGTGCCAGTCGCCCGGGACAGACCTGGTTCGACACCGGGGAGCTGTTTTTT. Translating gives CASRPGQTWFDTGELFF.

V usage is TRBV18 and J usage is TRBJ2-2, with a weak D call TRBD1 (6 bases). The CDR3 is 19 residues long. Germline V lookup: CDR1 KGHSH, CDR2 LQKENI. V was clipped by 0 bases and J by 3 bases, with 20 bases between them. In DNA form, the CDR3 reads TGTGCCAGCTCACCACCCCGGGGCCACAGGGATAAGGACACCGGGGAGCTGTTTTTT. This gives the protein CASSPPRGHRDKDTGELFF.

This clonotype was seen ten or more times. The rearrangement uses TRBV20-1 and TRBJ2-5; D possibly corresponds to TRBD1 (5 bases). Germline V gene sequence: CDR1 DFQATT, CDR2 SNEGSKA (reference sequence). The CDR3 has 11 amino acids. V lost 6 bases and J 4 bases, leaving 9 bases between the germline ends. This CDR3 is CSAQESETQYF. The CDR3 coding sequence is TGCAGTGCACAGGAGTCAGAGACCCAGTACTTC.

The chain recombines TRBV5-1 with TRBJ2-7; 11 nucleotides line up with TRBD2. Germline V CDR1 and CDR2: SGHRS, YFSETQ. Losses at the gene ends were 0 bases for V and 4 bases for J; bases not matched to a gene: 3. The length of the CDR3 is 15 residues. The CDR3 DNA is TGCGCCAGCAGCTTGGTCTCTAGCGGGGGGTACGAGCAGTACTTC. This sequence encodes CASSLVSSGGYEQYF.

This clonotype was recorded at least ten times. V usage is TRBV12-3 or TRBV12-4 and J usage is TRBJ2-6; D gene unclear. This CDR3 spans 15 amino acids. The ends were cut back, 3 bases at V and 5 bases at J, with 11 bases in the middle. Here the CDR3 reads CASSFIATWANVLTF. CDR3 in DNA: TGTGCCAGCAGTTTTATCGCTACCTGGGCCAACGTCCTGACTTTC.

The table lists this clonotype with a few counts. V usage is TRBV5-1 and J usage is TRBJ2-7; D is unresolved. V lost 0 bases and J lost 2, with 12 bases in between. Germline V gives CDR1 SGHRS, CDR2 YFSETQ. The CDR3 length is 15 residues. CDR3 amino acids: CASSLGVSSAYEQYF. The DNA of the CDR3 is TGCGCCAGCAGCTTGGGGGTTAGTTCGGCCTACGAGCAGTACTTC.

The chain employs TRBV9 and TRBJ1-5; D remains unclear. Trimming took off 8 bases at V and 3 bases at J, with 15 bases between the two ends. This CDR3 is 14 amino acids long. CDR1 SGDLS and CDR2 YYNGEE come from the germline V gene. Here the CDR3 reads CASSRLANNQPQHF. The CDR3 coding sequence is TGTGCCAGTAGTAGGTTAGCAAACAATCAGCCCCAGCATTTT.

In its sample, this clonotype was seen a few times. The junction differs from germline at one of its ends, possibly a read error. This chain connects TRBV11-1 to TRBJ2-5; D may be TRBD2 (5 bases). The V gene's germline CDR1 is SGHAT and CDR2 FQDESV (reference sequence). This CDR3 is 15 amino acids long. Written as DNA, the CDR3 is TGTGCCAGCACCTTACAATTGGAGGAATCGGAGACCCAGTACTTC. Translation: CASTLQLEESETQYF. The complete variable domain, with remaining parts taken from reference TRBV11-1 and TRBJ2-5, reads EAEVAQSPRYKITEKSQAVAFWCDPISGHATLYWYRQILGQGPELLVQFQDESVVDDSQLPKDRFSAERLKGVDSTLKIQPAELGDSAMYLCASTLQLEESETQYFGPGTRLLVL.

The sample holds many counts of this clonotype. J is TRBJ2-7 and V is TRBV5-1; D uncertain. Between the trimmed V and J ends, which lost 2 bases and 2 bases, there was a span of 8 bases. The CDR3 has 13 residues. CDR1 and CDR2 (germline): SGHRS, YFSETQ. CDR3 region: CASSFDGTYEQYF. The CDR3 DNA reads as TGCGCCAGCAGCTTCGATGGAACCTACGAGCAGTACTTC.

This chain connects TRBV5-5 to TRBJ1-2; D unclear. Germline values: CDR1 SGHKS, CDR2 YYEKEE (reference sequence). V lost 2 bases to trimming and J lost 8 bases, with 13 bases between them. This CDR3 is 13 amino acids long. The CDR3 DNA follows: TGTGCCAGCAGCTTTCCTAAGCCGGGCGGCTACACCTTC. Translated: CASSFPKPGGYTF.

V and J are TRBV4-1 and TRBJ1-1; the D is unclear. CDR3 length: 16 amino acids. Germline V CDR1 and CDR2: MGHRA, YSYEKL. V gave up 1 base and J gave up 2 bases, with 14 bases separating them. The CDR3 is CASSQVYEGGNTEAFF. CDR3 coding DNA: TGCGCCAGCAGCCAAGTCTATGAGGGCGGTAACACTGAAGCTTTCTTT.

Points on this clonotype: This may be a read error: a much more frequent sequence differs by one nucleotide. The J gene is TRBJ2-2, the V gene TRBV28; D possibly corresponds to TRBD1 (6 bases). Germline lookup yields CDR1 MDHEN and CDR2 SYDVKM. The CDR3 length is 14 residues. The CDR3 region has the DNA TGTGCCAGCAGTTTCGTCCAGGGGCCCGGGGAGCCGTTTTTT. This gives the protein CASSFVQGPGEPFF.

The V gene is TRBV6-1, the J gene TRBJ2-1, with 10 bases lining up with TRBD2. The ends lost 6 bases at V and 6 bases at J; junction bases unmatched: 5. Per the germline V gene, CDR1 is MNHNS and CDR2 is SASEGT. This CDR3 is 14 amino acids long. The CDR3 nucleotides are TGTGCCAGCAGATTAGCGGGAGGAGGCAATGAGCAGTTCTTC. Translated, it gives CASRLAGGGNEQFF.

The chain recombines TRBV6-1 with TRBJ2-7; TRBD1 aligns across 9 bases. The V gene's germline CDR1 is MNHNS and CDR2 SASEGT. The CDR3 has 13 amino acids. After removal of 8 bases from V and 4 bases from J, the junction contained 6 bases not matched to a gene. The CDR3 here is CASPGQGMYEQYF. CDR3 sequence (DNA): TGTGCCAGCCCCGGACAGGGGATGTACGAGCAGTACTTC.

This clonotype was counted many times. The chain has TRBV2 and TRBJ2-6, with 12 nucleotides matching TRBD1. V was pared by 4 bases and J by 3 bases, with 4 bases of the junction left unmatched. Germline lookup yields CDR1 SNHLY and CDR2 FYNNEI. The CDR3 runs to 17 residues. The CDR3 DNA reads TGTGCCAGCAGTGCGGGACAGGGGGCTTATGGGGCCAACGTCCTGACTTTC. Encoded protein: CASSAGQGAYGANVLTF. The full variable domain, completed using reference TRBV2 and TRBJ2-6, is EPEVTQTPSHQVTQMGQEVILRCVPISNHLYFYWYRQILGQKVEFLVSFYNNEISEKSEIFDDQFSVERPDGSNFTLKIRSTKLEDSAMYFCASSAGQGAYGANVLTFGAGSRLTVL.

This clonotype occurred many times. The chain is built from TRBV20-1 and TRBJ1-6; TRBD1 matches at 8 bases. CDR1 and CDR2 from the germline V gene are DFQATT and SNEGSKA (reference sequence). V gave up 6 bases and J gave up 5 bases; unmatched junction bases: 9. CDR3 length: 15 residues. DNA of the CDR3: TGCAGTGCAATTGTTACAGGGGGTAATAATTCACCCCTCCACTTT. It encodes CSAIVTGGNNSPLHF.

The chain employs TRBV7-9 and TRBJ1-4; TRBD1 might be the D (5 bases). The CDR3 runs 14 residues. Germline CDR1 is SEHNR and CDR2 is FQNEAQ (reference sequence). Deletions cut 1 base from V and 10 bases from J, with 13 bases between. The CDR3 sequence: CASSLGTDGGKLFF. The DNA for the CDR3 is TGTGCCAGCAGCTTAGGGACGGATGGGGGAAAACTGTTTTTT.

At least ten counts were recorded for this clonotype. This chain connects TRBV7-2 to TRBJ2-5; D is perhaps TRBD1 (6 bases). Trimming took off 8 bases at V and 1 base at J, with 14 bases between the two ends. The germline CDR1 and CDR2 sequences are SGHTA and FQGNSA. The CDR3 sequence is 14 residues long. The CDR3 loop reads CASSRGSPQETQYF. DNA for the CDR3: TGTGCCAGCTCCAGGGGCAGTCCCCAAGAGACCCAGTACTTC.

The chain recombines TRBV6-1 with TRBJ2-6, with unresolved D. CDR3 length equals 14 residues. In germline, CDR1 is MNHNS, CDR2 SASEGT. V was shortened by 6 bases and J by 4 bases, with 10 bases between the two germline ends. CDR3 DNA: TGTGCCAGCAGCAGTCTCCCCGGGGCCAACGTCCTGACTTTC. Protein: CASSSLPGANVLTF.

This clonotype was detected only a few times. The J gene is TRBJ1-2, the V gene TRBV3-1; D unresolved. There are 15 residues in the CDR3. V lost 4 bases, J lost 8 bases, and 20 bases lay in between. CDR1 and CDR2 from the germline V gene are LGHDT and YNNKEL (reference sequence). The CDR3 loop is CASSPIPRAEEGYTF. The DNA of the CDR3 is TGTGCCAGCAGCCCAATTCCGAGGGCGGAGGAAGGCTACACCTTC.